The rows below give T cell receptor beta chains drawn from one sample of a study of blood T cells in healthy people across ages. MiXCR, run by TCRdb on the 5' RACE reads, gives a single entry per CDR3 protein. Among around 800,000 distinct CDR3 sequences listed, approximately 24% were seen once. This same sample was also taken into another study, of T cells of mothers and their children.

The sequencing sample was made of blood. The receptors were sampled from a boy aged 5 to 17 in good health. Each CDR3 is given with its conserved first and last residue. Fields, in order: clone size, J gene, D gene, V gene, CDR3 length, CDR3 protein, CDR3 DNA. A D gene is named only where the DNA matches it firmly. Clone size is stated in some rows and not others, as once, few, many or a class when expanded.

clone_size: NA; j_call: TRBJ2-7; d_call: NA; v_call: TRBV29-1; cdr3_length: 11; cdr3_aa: CSVEMGDEQYF; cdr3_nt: TGCAGCGTTGAAATGGGGGACGAGCAGTACTTC
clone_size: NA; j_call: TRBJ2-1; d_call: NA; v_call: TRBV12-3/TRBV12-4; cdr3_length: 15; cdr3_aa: CASSFTASSYNEQFF; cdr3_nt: TGTGCCAGCAGTTTTACGGCTAGCTCCTACAATGAGCAGTTCTTC
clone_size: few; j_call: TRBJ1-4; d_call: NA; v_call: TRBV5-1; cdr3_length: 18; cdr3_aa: CASSLAPGSGRTNEKLFF; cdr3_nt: TGCGCCAGCAGCTTGGCCCCGGGGAGCGGGCGAACTAATGAAAAACTGTTTTTT
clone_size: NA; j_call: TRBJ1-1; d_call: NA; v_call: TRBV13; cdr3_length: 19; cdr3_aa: CASSSRRRTVKVMNAEAFF; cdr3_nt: TGTGCCAGCAGCTCCAGACGTAGGACAGTCAAAGTCATGAACGCTGAAGCTTTCTTT
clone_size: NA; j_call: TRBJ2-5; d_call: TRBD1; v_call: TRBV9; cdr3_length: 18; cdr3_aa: CASSGGTGELWAQETQYF; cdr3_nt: TGTGCCAGCAGCGGCGGGACAGGGGAACTGTGGGCCCAAGAGACCCAGTACTTC
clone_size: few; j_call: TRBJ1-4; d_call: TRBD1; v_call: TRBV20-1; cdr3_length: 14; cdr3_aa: CSARRTGFGEKLFF; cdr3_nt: TGCAGTGCTAGGAGGACAGGGTTTGGTGAAAAACTGTTTTTT
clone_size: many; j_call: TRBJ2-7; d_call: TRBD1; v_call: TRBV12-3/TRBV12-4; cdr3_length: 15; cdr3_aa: CASSPRGLSSYEQYF; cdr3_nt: TGTGCCAGCAGTCCCAGGGGGCTTTCCTCCTACGAGCAGTACTTC
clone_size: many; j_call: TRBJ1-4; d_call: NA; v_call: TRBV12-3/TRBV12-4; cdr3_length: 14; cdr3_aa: CASSPGQVNEKLFF; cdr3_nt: TGTGCCAGCAGCCCGGGACAAGTTAATGAAAAACTGTTCTTT
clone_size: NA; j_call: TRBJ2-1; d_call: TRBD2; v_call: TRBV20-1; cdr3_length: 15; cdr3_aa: CSVVPGTTRGNEQFF; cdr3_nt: TGCAGTGTCGTTCCTGGGACTACCCGAGGCAATGAGCAGTTCTTC
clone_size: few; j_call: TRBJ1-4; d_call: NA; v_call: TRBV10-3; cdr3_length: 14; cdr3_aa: CAISGRGPNEKLFF; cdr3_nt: TGTGCCATCAGTGGAAGGGGACCAAATGAAAAACTGTTTTTT
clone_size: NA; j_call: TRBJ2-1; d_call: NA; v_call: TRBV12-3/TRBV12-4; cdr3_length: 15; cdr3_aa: CASSFVTGSYNEQFF; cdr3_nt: TGTGCCAGCAGTTTTGTCACAGGCTCCTACAATGAGCAGTTCTTC
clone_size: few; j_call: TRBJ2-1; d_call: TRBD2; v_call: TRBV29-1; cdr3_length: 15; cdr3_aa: CSVDNGGGTFSGQFF; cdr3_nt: TGCAGCGTTGACAACGGGGGAGGGACTTTTTCTGGGCAGTTCTTC
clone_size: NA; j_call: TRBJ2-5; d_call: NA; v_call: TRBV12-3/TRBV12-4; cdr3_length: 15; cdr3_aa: CASSLAGGRGETQYF; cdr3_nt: TGTGCCAGCAGTTTAGCGGGGGGGCGCGGGGAGACCCAGTACTTC
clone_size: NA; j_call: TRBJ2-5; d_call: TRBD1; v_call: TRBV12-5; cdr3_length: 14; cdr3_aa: CASGRGQGGETQYF; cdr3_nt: TGTGCTAGTGGTCGTGGACAGGGAGGAGAGACCCAGTACTTC
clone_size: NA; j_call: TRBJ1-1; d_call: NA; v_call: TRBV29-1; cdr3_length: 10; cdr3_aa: CSVMDTEAFF; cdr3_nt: TGCAGCGTAATGGACACTGAAGCTTTCTTT
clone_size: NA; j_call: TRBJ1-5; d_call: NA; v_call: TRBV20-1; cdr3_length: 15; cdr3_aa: CSASAGWLADQPQHF; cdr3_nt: TGCAGTGCTAGTGCCGGGTGGTTAGCGGATCAGCCCCAGCATTTT
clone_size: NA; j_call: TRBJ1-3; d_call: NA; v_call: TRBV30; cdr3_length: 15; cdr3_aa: CAWRFREDSGNTIYF; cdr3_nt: TGTGCCTGGAGGTTCAGGGAGGACTCTGGAAACACCATATATTTT
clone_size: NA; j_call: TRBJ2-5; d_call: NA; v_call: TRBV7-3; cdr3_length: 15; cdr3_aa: CASSPEAALQETQYF; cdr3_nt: TGTGCCAGCAGCCCTGAGGCAGCCCTCCAAGAGACCCAGTACTTC
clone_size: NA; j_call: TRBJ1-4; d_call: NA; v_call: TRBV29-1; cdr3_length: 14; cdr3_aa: CSVGETGLNEKLFF; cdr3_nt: TGCAGCGTAGGGGAGACAGGCCTTAATGAAAAACTGTTTTTT
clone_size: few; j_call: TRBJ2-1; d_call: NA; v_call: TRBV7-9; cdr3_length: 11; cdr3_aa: CASSLTGVEFF; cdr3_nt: TGTGCCAGCAGCTTGACGGGGGTGGAGTTCTTC
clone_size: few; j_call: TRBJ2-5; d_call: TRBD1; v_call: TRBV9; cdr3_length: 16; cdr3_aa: CASSQAPGTGQETQYF; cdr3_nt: TGTGCCAGCAGCCAAGCCCCCGGGACAGGACAAGAGACCCAGTACTTC
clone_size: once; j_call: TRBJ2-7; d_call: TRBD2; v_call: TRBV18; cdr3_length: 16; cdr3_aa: CASSLNSGGFSYEQYF; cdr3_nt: TGTGCCAGCTCACTGAATAGCGGGGGGTTCTCCTACGAGCAGTACTTC
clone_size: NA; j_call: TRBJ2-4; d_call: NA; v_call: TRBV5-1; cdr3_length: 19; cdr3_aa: CASSKMAQDNLLAKNIQYF; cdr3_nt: TGCGCCAGCAGCAAGATGGCACAGGACAACCTACTAGCCAAAAACATTCAGTACTTC
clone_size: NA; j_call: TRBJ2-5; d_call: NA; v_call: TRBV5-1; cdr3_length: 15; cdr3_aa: CASSLDWTSGETQYF; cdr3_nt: TGCGCCAGCAGCTTGGATTGGACCAGTGGAGAGACCCAGTACTTC
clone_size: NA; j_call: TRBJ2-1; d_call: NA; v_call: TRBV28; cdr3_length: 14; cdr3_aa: CASKFGGRGSEQFF; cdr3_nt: TGTGCCAGCAAGTTCGGGGGGAGGGGGAGCGAGCAGTTCTTC
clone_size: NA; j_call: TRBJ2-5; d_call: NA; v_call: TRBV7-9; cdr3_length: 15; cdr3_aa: CASSLPGGGGETQYF; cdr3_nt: TGTGCCAGCAGCTTACCAGGTGGTGGGGGGGAGACCCAGTACTTC
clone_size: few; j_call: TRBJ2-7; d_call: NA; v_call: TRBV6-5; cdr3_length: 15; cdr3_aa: CASSYSGQGRYEQYF; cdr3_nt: TGTGCCAGCAGTTACTCGGGTCAGGGGCGATACGAGCAGTACTTC
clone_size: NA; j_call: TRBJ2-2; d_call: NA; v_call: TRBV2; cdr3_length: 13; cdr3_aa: CASSELRAGELFF; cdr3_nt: TGTGCCAGCAGCGAGCTACGGGCCGGGGAGCTGTTTTTT
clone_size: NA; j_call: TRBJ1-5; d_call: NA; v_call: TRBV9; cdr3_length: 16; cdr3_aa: CASSVAGTSGTDTQHF; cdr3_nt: TGTGCCAGCAGCGTGGCCGGGACTAGCGGCACAGATACGCAGCATTTT
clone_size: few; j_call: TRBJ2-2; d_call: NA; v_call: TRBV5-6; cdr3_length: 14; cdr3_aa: CASSSHTNTGELFF; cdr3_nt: TGTGCCAGCAGCTCCCACACCAACACCGGGGAGCTGTTTTTT
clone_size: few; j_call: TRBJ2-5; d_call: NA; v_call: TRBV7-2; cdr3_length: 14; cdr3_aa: CASSFQGSEETQYF; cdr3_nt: TGTGCCAGCAGCTTTCAGGGCAGTGAAGAGACCCAGTACTTC
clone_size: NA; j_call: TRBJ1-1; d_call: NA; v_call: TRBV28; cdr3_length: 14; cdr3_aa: CASSPTIGRTEAFF; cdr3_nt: TGTGCCAGCAGCCCCACCATCGGCCGAACTGAAGCTTTCTTT
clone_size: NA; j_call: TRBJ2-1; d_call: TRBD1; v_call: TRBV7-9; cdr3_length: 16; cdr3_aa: CASSLALGRGFNEQFF; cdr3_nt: TGTGCCAGCAGCTTAGCTTTGGGCAGGGGGTTCAATGAGCAGTTCTTC
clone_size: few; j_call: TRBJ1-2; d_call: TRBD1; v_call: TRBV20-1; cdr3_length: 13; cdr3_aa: CSARRQGDYGYTF; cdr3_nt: TGCAGTGCTAGAAGACAGGGTGACTATGGCTACACCTTC